The clone carrying this T cell receptor (beta chain) was observed a handful of times. These data come from a study of blood T cells in healthy people across ages. Primers used in a second PCR of roughly 6 to 12 cycles were a sample-barcoded 5' primer and a J-beta primer mix. MiXCR, run by TCRdb on the 5' RACE reads, gives a single entry per CDR3 protein. The data show about 930,000 distinct CDR3 sequences, almost 30% seen once. CDR3 length: 12 residues. Trimming removed 2 bases at V and 9 bases at J, with 9 bases between. CDR1 is SGHRS, CDR2 YFSETQ, per germline. Another study also made use of these data, one on T cells of mothers and their children.

The genes are TRBV5-1 and TRBJ2-1, with D perhaps TRBD2 (5 bases). The clonotype comes from a woman in her thirties or forties in good health. The sequenced sample was blood. The CDR3 protein is CASSFAAGEQFF. As DNA, the CDR3 is TGCGCCAGCAGCTTCGCTGCGGGTGAGCAGTTCTTC.